Shown below are 2 T cell receptor beta chains from a single sample sequenced in a study of control samples from healthy donors and cancer patients. Sequencing was performed with immunoSEQ multiplex PCR; in TCRdb, only in-frame clones are kept and a portion is missing. The table includes about 160,000 clones, just under 95% detected once. Sequenced input: blood. Receptors were obtained from an older woman in good health.

This sequence joins TRBV18 and TRBJ1-1; D unclear. Per the germline V gene, CDR1 is KGHSH and CDR2 is LQKENI. V was trimmed by 5 bases and J by 1 base, leaving 8 bases between them. The CDR3 is 13 residues long. This chain's CDR3 is CASSDMGNTEAFF. CDR3 in DNA: TGTGCCAGCTCAGACATGGGGAACACTGAAGCTTTCTTT.

The chain recombines TRBV5-8 with TRBJ1-6, with 9 bases matching TRBD1. Germline CDR1 reads SGHTS; CDR2 reads YDEGEE. The V and J ends lost 0 bases and 9 bases, in that order; junction bases with no gene match: 1. CDR3 length: 14 amino acids. The CDR3 DNA sequence: TGTGCCAGCAGCTTGGACAGGGGGCTTTCACCCCTCCACTTT. Protein sequence: CASSLDRGLSPLHF.